These 21 T cell receptor beta chains share one sample of origin, sequenced in a study of cytomegalovirus exposure and HLA in healthy donors. Use of 60 Vbeta and 13 Jbeta primers characterized the PCR. Sequencing used immunoSEQ multiplex PCR; TCRdb keeps in-frame clones, though not all of them. The data contain around 100,000 clones, 70% of them singletons. The specimen was PBMCs. The receptors originated from a man aged 35 to 55 in good health and CMV-seropositive.

The chain uses TRBV7-9 and TRBJ2-7, with D unclear. CDR1 and CDR2 from the germline V gene are SEHNR and FQNEAQ (reference sequence). This CDR3 has 13 amino acids. V lost 1 base and J 2 bases, leaving 6 bases between the germline ends. The chain's CDR3 is CASSLVPAYEQYF. CDR3 nucleotide sequence: TGTGCCAGCAGCTTAGTGCCGGCCTACGAGCAGTACTTC.

The chain carries TRBV18 and TRBJ2-5; 7 bases line up with TRBD1. The CDR3 is made up of 14 amino acids. Germline loops: CDR1 KGHSH, CDR2 LQKENI. V was pared by 4 bases and J by 3 bases, with 5 bases of the junction left unmatched. The DNA of the CDR3 is TGTGCCAGCTCACGTAACGACAGGGAAGAGACCCAGTACTTC. It specifies CASSRNDREETQYF.

The chain combines TRBV6-5 with TRBJ2-7, with TRBD1 matching 8 bases. V shed 2 bases, J shed 1 base, and the junction held 4 bases outside the gene matches. The CDR3 is 15 amino acids. CDR1 and CDR2 from the germline V gene are MNHEY and SVGAGI. The CDR3 loop is CASSYGDRTSYEQYF. The CDR3 DNA reads TGTGCCAGCAGTTACGGGGACAGGACGTCCTACGAGCAGTACTTC.

The rearrangement links TRBV5-6 to TRBJ2-7; D unresolved. CDR1 SGHDT and CDR2 YYEEEE come from the germline V gene. The V gene lost 5 bases and the J gene lost 1 base, with 4 bases spanning the gap. The CDR3 totals 11 residues. The CDR3 reads CASSSSYEQYF. The CDR3 DNA follows: TGTGCCAGCAGTTCTTCCTACGAGCAGTACTTC.

The CDR3 nucleotides are TGTGCCAGCAGCGCAGGGCTGACCGGGGAGCTGTTTTTT. It yields the protein CASSAGLTGELFF. The rearrangement uses TRBV6-5 and TRBJ2-2, with a weak D call TRBD1 (5 bases). This CDR3 comprises 13 residues. Between the trimmed V and J ends, which lost 6 bases and 5 bases, there was a span of 10 bases. Germline V gene sequence: CDR1 MNHEY, CDR2 SVGAGI.

V is TRBV7-2 and J is TRBJ1-1; 10 bases match TRBD1. Trimming removed 5 bases from V and 4 bases from J; junction bases left unmatched: 16. Germline V gene lookup returns CDR1 SGHTA and CDR2 FQGNSA. This CDR3 is 18 amino acids long. The chain's CDR3 is CASSPRGGTGVSGTEAFF. Written as DNA, the CDR3 is TGTGCCAGCAGCCCGCGGGGGGGGACAGGGGTATCGGGCACTGAAGCTTTCTTT.

The rearrangement joins TRBV2 to TRBJ2-1, with 11 bases identical to TRBD1. With V trimmed by 4 bases and J by 3 bases, 2 bases remained unmatched. Germline V gene sequence: CDR1 SNHLY, CDR2 FYNNEI. There are 15 residues in the CDR3. The CDR3 here is CASSGGTGGYNEQFF. The CDR3 nucleotides are TGTGCCAGCAGTGGGGGGACAGGGGGCTACAATGAGCAGTTCTTC.

The rearrangement links TRBV6-5 to TRBJ1-5, with D possibly being TRBD1 (5 bases). V lost 4 bases and J 3 bases, leaving 10 bases between the germline ends. The CDR3 runs 14 residues. Per the germline V gene, CDR1 is MNHEY and CDR2 is SVGAGI. The DNA for the CDR3 is TGTGCCAGCAGTTCCGGGGGGAACAATCAGCCCCAGCATTTT. It encodes CASSSGGNNQPQHF.

V usage is TRBV18 and J usage is TRBJ2-2; tentatively, D is TRBD1 (6 bases). The V end was cut by 0 bases, the J end by 0 bases, with 11 bases between. CDR3 length: 17 amino acids. Germline CDR1 reads KGHSH; CDR2 reads LQKENI. The CDR3 DNA sequence: TGTGCCAGCTCACCACCGGACAGAGCCGCGAACACCGGGGAGCTGTTTTTT. Its translation: CASSPPDRAANTGELFF.

The chain uses TRBV6-1 and TRBJ2-1, with D perhaps TRBD2 (6 bases). This CDR3 comprises 14 residues. CDR1 and CDR2 from the germline V gene are MNHNS and SASEGT. The V end lost 7 bases, the J end lost 4 bases, and 14 bases lay between the germline ends. DNA for the CDR3: TGTGCCAGCATGGGGACTCTACGTTACAATGAGCAGTTCTTC. Protein product: CASMGTLRYNEQFF.

The chain employs TRBV7-9 and TRBJ2-5; weak D call: TRBD2 (6 bases). V was clipped by 0 bases and J by 4 bases, with 9 bases between them. CDR3 length: 14 residues. CDR1 and CDR2 from the germline V gene are SEHNR and FQNEAQ (reference sequence). CDR3 region: CASSLAGLLETQYF. In DNA, the CDR3 is TGTGCCAGCAGCTTAGCGGGACTTTTAGAGACCCAGTACTTC.

The CDR3 here is CASSLSGGNYEQYF. The CDR3 DNA reads TGTGCCAGCAGTTTAAGTGGCGGGAATTACGAGCAGTACTTC. The chain links TRBV6-5 to TRBJ2-7, with D possibly being TRBD2 (6 bases). CDR1 MNHEY and CDR2 SVGAGI come from the germline V gene. V gave up 4 bases and J gave up 4 bases, with 14 bases separating them. The CDR3 is made up of 14 amino acids.

The V gene is TRBV28, the J gene TRBJ2-1, with D perhaps matching TRBD1 (5 bases). CDR1 MDHEN and CDR2 SYDVKM come from the germline V gene. V was shortened by 7 bases and J by 9 bases, with 13 bases between the two germline ends. The CDR3 extends over 12 amino acids. The CDR3 loop is CASTSGIREQFF. Here the CDR3 DNA reads TGTGCCAGCACTTCAGGGATCCGTGAGCAGTTCTTC.

This clone turned up a few times. The chain couples TRBV10-3 to TRBJ2-7, with D possibly matching TRBD2 (6 bases). This CDR3 spans 15 amino acids. The V gene's germline CDR1 is ENHRY and CDR2 SYGVKD. V lost 8 bases, J lost 2 bases, and 19 bases lay in between. CDR3 sequence (DNA): TGTGCCATCCGAAATGATGCGGGAATTACCTACGAGCAGTACTTC. This translates into CAIRNDAGITYEQYF.

The chain carries TRBV5-8 and TRBJ2-7; 8 bases match TRBD1. The CDR3 consists of 14 residues. Germline CDR1 SGHTS, CDR2 YDEGEE. V trimming: 8 bases; J trimming: 1 base; junction bases outside the gene matches: 8. CDR3 in amino acids: CASSPRDRSYEQYF. The CDR3, as DNA: TGTGCCAGTAGCCCTAGGGACAGGTCCTACGAGCAGTACTTC.

This chain joins TRBV11-2 and TRBJ2-3; the D is unclear. The length of the CDR3 is 16 residues. V shed 3 bases and J shed 0 bases, with 13 bases lying between them. Germline loops: CDR1 SGHAT, CDR2 FQNNGV. The DNA of the CDR3 is TGTGCCAGCAGCTTCAGGCGTTCAACTAGCACAGATACGCAGTATTTT. Its protein product is CASSFRRSTSTDTQYF. The entire variable domain, with the rest obtained from reference TRBV11-2 and TRBJ2-3, is as follows: EAGVAQSPRYKIIEKRQSVAFWCNPISGHATLYWYQQILGQGPKLLIQFQNNGVVDDSQLPKDRFSAERLKGVDSTLKIQPAKLEDSAVYLCASSFRRSTSTDTQYFGPGTRLTVL.

The CDR3 DNA reads as TGTGCCAGCAGTCTAGGGGGTACCGGGGAGCTGTTTTTT. It specifies CASSLGGTGELFF. This chain uses TRBV6-4 with TRBJ2-2, with a weak D call TRBD1 (6 bases). CDR1 is MRHNA, CDR2 SNTAGT, per germline. This CDR3 is built from 13 residues. Trimming took off 5 bases at V and 5 bases at J, with 9 bases between the two ends.

As DNA, the CDR3 is TGTGCCAGCAGCTTAGTCTCAGGGCTCTTGCGGAACACTGAAGCTTTCTTT. It encodes CASSLVSGLLRNTEAFF. This rearrangement joins TRBV7-9 to TRBJ1-1, with D possibly matching TRBD1 (5 bases). This CDR3 comprises 17 residues. V was shortened by 1 base and J by 1 base, with 16 bases between the two germline ends. In germline, CDR1 is SEHNR, CDR2 FQNEAQ (reference sequence).

This chain links TRBV7-8 with TRBJ2-7, with D possibly matching TRBD1 (5 bases). The germline gives CDR1 SGHVS, CDR2 FQNEAQ. The CDR3 is made up of 14 amino acids. Between the trimmed V and J ends, which lost 2 bases and 0 bases, there was a span of 8 bases. The CDR3 protein is CASSLYDSSYEQYV. The CDR3 nucleotides are TGTGCCAGCAGCTTATATGACAGCTCCTACGAGCAGTACGTC.

This clone was picked up a small number of times. The chain joins TRBV6-1 to TRBJ1-3, with a possible D match to TRBD1 (5 bases). The CDR3 contains 14 residues. With 7 bases removed from V and 2 bases from J, the gap between germline ends came to 12 bases. The germline V gene has CDR1 MNHNS and CDR2 SASEGT. The CDR3 spells CASNGGTPGNTIYF. The DNA of the CDR3 is TGTGCCAGCAATGGAGGGACGCCTGGAAACACCATATATTTT.

The chain combines TRBV2 with TRBJ2-3; 12 nucleotides match TRBD2. J gave up 5 bases and V 5 bases, and 5 bases lay outside the gene matches. The CDR3 is made up of 15 amino acids. CDR1 is SNHLY and CDR2 is FYNNEI in the germline V gene. DNA of the CDR3: TGTGCCAGCAGTCGGCTAGCGGGAGGGTTAGATACGCAGTATTTT. Translated: CASSRLAGGLDTQYF.